This passage covers 3 T cell receptor beta chains from one sample sequenced in a study of TIL therapy for anti-PD-1-resistant metastatic lung cancer. Sequencing used immunoSEQ v3. Profiling relied on immunoSEQ multiplex PCR, and the TCRdb table lists in-frame clones only, not all of them. The repertoire holds approximately 40,000 clones, with roughly 80% as singletons. Time point specified: pre-treatment sample, taken before nivolumab and TIL therapy. The material was blood, obtained at baseline. The receptors here all came from a person between 25 and 79 years old with non-small cell lung cancer.

This clone was seen a few times. The chain links TRBV2 to TRBJ1-6; D remains ambiguous. Germline CDR1 and CDR2: SNHLY and FYNNEI. CDR3 length equals 12 residues. V was clipped by 4 bases and J by 9 bases, with 7 bases between them. The DNA for the CDR3 is TGTGCCAGCAGTGCAGGAGCTTCACCCCTCCACTTT. This codes for CASSAGASPLHF.

This clone was observed a few times. V usage is TRBV28 and J usage is TRBJ1-5; 8 nucleotides align to TRBD1. The trim removed 2 bases at V and 3 bases at J, leaving 3 bases unmatched. This CDR3 is built from 15 residues. The germline V gene has CDR1 MDHEN and CDR2 SYDVKM. Here the CDR3 reads CASSLVDRDNQPQHF. The DNA of the CDR3 is TGTGCCAGCAGTTTAGTGGACAGGGACAATCAGCCCCAGCATTTT.

This chain joins TRBV14 and TRBJ2-1, with D perhaps TRBD2 (6 bases). Germline values: CDR1 SGHDN, CDR2 FVKESK. The CDR3 covers 15 residues. The V end was cut by 3 bases, the J end by 5 bases, with 14 bases between. Written as DNA, the CDR3 is TGTGCCAGCAGCCAGACTAGAGGCGGAAACAATGAGCAGTTCTTC. Its protein product is CASSQTRGGNNEQFF. The whole variable domain, filled in from reference TRBV14 and TRBJ2-1, reads EAGVTQFPSHSVIEKGQTVTLRCDPISGHDNLYWYRRVMGKEIKFLLHFVKESKQDESGMPNNRFLAERTGGTYSTLKVQPAELEDSGVYFCASSQTRGGNNEQFFGPGTRLTVL.